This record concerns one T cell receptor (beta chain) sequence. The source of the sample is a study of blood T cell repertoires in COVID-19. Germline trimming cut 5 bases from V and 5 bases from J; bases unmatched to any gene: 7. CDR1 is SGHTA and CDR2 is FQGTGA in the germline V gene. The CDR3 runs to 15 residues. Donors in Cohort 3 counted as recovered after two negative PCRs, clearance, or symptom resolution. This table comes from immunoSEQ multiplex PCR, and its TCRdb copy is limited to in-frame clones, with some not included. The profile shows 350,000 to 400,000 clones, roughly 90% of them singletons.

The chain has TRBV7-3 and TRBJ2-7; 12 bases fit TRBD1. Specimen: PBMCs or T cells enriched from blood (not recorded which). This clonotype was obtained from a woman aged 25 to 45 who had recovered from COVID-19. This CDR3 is CASSRTGTGGNEQYF. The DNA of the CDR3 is TGTGCCAGCAGCCGAACCGGGACAGGGGGCAACGAGCAGTACTTC.